The 23 T cell receptor beta chains below come from one sample, sequenced in a study of blood T cell repertoires in COVID-19. Only in-frame clones appear in the TCRdb table, and some are missing; sequencing was by immunoSEQ multiplex PCR. The sample holds tens of thousands of clones, 90% to 95% seen once. Sequencing was done on a sample of peripheral blood. The receptors were sampled from a woman aged 80 or over with acute or convalescent COVID-19.

This clone has more than one count but fewer than ten. This rearrangement joins TRBV15 to TRBJ2-3, with a tentative D call TRBD1 (5 bases). The CDR3 loop spans 16 amino acids. V lost 0 bases to trimming and J lost 1 base, with 11 bases between them. Per germline, CDR1 LNHNV and CDR2 YYDKDF (reference sequence). As DNA, the CDR3 is TGTGCCACCAGCAGAGATTTTGGACACCGCACAGATACGCAGTATTTT. Translating it yields CATSRDFGHRTDTQYF.

The gene calls are TRBV7-8 and TRBJ1-1; weak D call: TRBD1 (6 bases). The CDR3 sequence is 14 residues long. V was shortened by 2 bases and J by 0 bases, with 7 bases between the two germline ends. The germline CDR1 and CDR2 sequences are SGHVS and FQNEAQ. The CDR3 reads CASSLNRVNTEAFF. The CDR3, as DNA: TGTGCCAGCAGCTTAAACAGGGTGAACACTGAAGCTTTCTTT.

This sequence joins TRBV11-3 and TRBJ2-7, with D maybe TRBD1 (6 bases). Germline assignment: CDR1 SGHNT and CDR2 YENEEA. The V gene lost 5 bases and the J gene lost 6 bases, with 14 bases spanning the gap. This CDR3 region has 13 residues. CDR3: CASSPGPGAEQYF. The CDR3 DNA sequence: TGTGCCAGCAGCCCCGGACCAGGGGCCGAGCAGTACTTC.

The rearrangement joins TRBV12-5 to TRBJ2-6, with D uncertain. CDR1 and CDR2 (germline): LGHNT, FRNRAP. V was clipped by 7 bases and J by 0 bases, with 4 bases between them. There are 13 residues in the CDR3. This CDR3 is CASDSSGANVLTF. CDR3 sequence (DNA): TGTGCTAGTGATAGCTCTGGGGCCAACGTCCTGACTTTC.

The chain carries TRBV5-1 and TRBJ2-2; a possible D gene is TRBD1 (6 bases). From germline, CDR1 is SGHRS and CDR2 YFSETQ. The ends were cut back, 3 bases at V and 0 bases at J, with 9 bases in the middle. The CDR3 loop spans 15 amino acids. The CDR3 sequence is CASSSGTPNTGELFF. CDR3 bases: TGCGCCAGCAGCTCCGGGACACCGAACACCGGGGAGCTGTTTTTT.

This sequence joins TRBV7-2 and TRBJ2-5, with 9 positions matching TRBD2. The CDR3 runs 17 residues. Germline trimming cut 1 base from V and 6 bases from J; bases unmatched to any gene: 12. CDR1 SGHTA and CDR2 FQGNSA come from the germline V gene. Here the CDR3 DNA reads TGTGCCAGCAGCTTAGTTGCGCTAGCGGGACCTCAAAAGACCCAGTACTTC. Translated: CASSLVALAGPQKTQYF.

The CDR3 nucleotides read TGCGCCAGCAGCCCGGCGGACAGGGGGTTCTTCGCTGAAGCTTTCTTT. This translates into CASSPADRGFFAEAFF. The chain has TRBV5-1 and TRBJ1-1; the match to TRBD1 covers 10 bases. From germline, CDR1 is SGHRS and CDR2 YFSETQ. CDR3 length: 16 residues. V dropped 4 bases and J dropped 6; count of bases not matched to a gene: 12.

The chain couples TRBV18 to TRBJ2-3; 12 nucleotides line up with TRBD1. This CDR3 has 16 amino acids. In germline, CDR1 is KGHSH, CDR2 LQKENI. Germline trimming cut 4 bases from V and 4 bases from J; bases unmatched to any gene: 6. CDR3 region: CASSRTGQGAADTQYF. CDR3 sequence (DNA): TGTGCCAGCTCACGAACGGGACAGGGGGCAGCAGATACGCAGTATTTT.

The chain is built from TRBV19 and TRBJ1-5; 7 bases are shared with TRBD1. Germline CDR1 reads LNHDA; CDR2 reads SQIVND (reference sequence). The J segment lost 2 bases and the V segment lost 6 bases, leaving 13 bases of the junction unmatched. The CDR3 totals 17 residues. Here the CDR3 reads CASRYSRGQRGNQPQHF. The CDR3 DNA sequence: TGTGCCAGTAGATACTCCAGGGGACAGAGAGGCAATCAGCCCCAGCATTTT.

This clone appeared once. The chain recombines TRBV6-1 with TRBJ1-1; D not resolved. Per germline, CDR1 MNHNS and CDR2 SASEGT. This CDR3 has 14 amino acids. V was cut by 1 base and J by 3 bases, with 9 bases left in between. CDR3 sequence (DNA): TGTGCCAGCAGTGAAGGATTTCGGGACACTGAAGCTTTCTTT. This encodes CASSEGFRDTEAFF.

The rearrangement uses TRBV4-2 and TRBJ1-1; D call uncertain. Germline CDR1 and CDR2: LGHNA and YNFKEQ. The CDR3 is 15 residues long. The ends were cut back, 0 bases at V and 1 base at J, with 9 bases in the middle. This CDR3 reads CASSQDLQQNTEAFF. CDR3 bases: TGTGCCAGCAGCCAAGATTTACAGCAGAACACTGAAGCTTTCTTT.

The chain links TRBV27 to TRBJ1-4, with 7 bases that match TRBD1. The CDR3 length is 19 residues. Losses at the gene ends were 0 bases for V and 0 bases for J; bases not matched to a gene: 10. Germline V gene data show CDR1 as MNHEY and CDR2 as SMNVEV (reference sequence). Here the CDR3 DNA reads TGTGCCAGCAGTTTATCCCGGGACAGAAAGAACGCAACTAATGAAAAACTGTTTTTT. Encoded protein: CASSLSRDRKNATNEKLFF.

This clone was observed a handful of times. The rearrangement uses TRBV7-3 and TRBJ1-1; a weak D match, TRBD1 (6 bases). V was cut by 4 bases and J by 5 bases, with 14 bases left in between. Germline CDR1 reads SGHTA; CDR2 reads FQGTGA. The CDR3 has 14 amino acids. This CDR3 is CASSSTGWGTEAFF. The CDR3 nucleotides are TGTGCCAGCAGCTCCACAGGGTGGGGAACTGAAGCTTTCTTT.

V and J are TRBV4-3 and TRBJ1-6; 7 positions agree with TRBD1. The V gene end was trimmed by 1 base and the J gene end by 7 bases; junction bases not matched to a gene: 10. The germline CDR1 and CDR2 sequences are LGHNA and YSLEER. The CDR3 runs 17 residues. The CDR3: CASSQAPTGSGNSPLHF. CDR3 DNA sequence: TGCGCCAGCAGCCAAGCTCCGACAGGGTCGGGGAATTCACCCCTCCACTTT.

In its sample, this clone was seen once. The CDR3 DNA reads TGTGCCAGCAGCTTTTTGTCTCCCTCCTACGAGCAGTACTTC. It yields the protein CASSFLSPSYEQYF. This chain links TRBV11-3 with TRBJ2-7; D unclear. This CDR3 has 14 amino acids. Germline-derived CDR1 and CDR2 are SGHNT and YENEEA. Trimming took 3 bases from V and 0 from J, leaving 9 bases between them.

The chain links TRBV5-6 to TRBJ1-2, with D perhaps matching TRBD1 (5 bases). Germline loops: CDR1 SGHDT, CDR2 YYEEEE. There are 14 residues in the CDR3. Trimming took 6 bases from V and 6 from J, leaving 18 bases between them. This CDR3 reads CASKVGAGDDGYTF. CDR3 DNA: TGTGCCAGCAAAGTGGGAGCGGGGGATGATGGCTACACCTTC.

This chain uses TRBV28 with TRBJ1-6, with TRBD1 identical over 7 bases. Germline loops: CDR1 MDHEN, CDR2 SYDVKM. With V trimmed by 10 bases and J by 2 bases, 14 bases remained unmatched. This CDR3 is built from 17 residues. The CDR3 nucleotides are TGTGCCACCCAAATCGGGACCGGGACAGCCTATAATTCACCCCTCCACTTT. Residues: CATQIGTGTAYNSPLHF.

CDR3: CASSPLAGALIEQYF. The CDR3 region has the DNA TGTGCCAGCAGTCCCTTGGCGGGAGCCCTCATCGAGCAGTACTTC. The chain combines TRBV6-2 or TRBV6-3 with TRBJ2-7, with 7 bases matching TRBD2. The germline V gene encodes CDR1 MNHEY and CDR2 SVGEGT. The CDR3 has 15 amino acids. Trimming removed 5 bases from V and 6 bases from J; junction bases left unmatched: 13.

The V gene is TRBV10-3, the J gene TRBJ1-6; D gene ambiguous. Germline CDR1 is ENHRY and CDR2 is SYGVKD. This CDR3 spans 14 amino acids. V gave up 6 bases and J gave up 3 bases, with 9 bases separating them. The CDR3 coding sequence is TGTGCCATCAGCCGGGAAGACTATAATTCACCCCTCCACTTT. Translating gives CAISREDYNSPLHF.

The chain couples TRBV11-3 to TRBJ1-2; 9 nucleotides match TRBD1. Losses at the gene ends were 5 bases for V and 3 bases for J; bases not matched to a gene: 7. The V gene's germline CDR1 is SGHNT and CDR2 YENEEA. This CDR3 is 15 amino acids long. CDR3 coding DNA: TGTGCCAGCAGCCGCGGGGACAGGGTAGACTATGGCTACACCTTC. It translates to CASSRGDRVDYGYTF.

The CDR3 sequence: CASSFRASGRLETQYF. CDR3 DNA: TGTGCCAGCAGCTTTCGGGCTAGCGGGAGACTGGAGACCCAGTACTTC. This chain links TRBV5-6 with TRBJ2-5, with 10 bases matching TRBD2. With V trimmed by 2 bases and J by 5 bases, 9 bases remained unmatched. This CDR3 contains 16 residues. The germline CDR1 and CDR2 sequences are SGHDT and YYEEEE.

This chain links TRBV7-6 with TRBJ2-2, with D possibly being TRBD2 (6 bases). Germline CDR1 is SGHVS and CDR2 is FNYEAQ. V dropped 0 bases and J dropped 5 bases, with 10 bases sitting between them. CDR3 length: 15 amino acids. The CDR3 reads CASSLALGGTGELFF. CDR3 DNA: TGTGCCAGCAGCTTAGCGTTGGGGGGAACCGGGGAGCTGTTTTTT.

The chain combines TRBV10-3 with TRBJ2-7, with D tentatively TRBD2 (7 bases). Trimming removed 5 bases from V and 7 bases from J, with 21 bases in between. Germline V gene sequence: CDR1 ENHRY, CDR2 SYGVKD. CDR3 size: 15 residues. The CDR3 loop is CAISTSRGGAGEQYF. The CDR3 nucleotides read TGTGCCATCAGTACCTCGAGGGGGGGCGCGGGTGAGCAGTACTTC.